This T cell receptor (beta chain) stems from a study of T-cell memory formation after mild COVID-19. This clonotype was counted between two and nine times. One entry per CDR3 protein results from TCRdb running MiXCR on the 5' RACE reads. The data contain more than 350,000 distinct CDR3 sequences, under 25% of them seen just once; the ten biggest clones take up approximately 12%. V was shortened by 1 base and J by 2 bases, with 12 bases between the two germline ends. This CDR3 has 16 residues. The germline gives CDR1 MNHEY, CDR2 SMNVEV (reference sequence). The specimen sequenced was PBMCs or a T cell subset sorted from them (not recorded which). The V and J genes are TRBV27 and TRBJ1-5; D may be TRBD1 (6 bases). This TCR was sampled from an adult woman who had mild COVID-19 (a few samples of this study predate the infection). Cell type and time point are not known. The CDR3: CASSLFPDSRNQPQHF. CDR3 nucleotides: TGTGCCAGCAGTTTATTCCCGGACAGCCGCAATCAGCCCCAGCATTTT.